This TCR beta chain was profiled in a study of blood T cell repertoires in COVID-19. Study overall: Nucleic acid was either cDNA or gDNA, and it came from T cells, B-cell-depleted T cells, or PBMCs.

Per the original data handling: Reference gene primer amplification yielded estimated nucleated cell counts. Assay: immunoSEQ multiplex PCR; the TCRdb copy retains only in-frame clones and omits some. D and trimming come from the DNA, and the V and J calls and clone size come from that table. This sample has some 290,000 clones, with around 92% found just once. Germline assignment: CDR1 SGHDT and CDR2 YYEEEE. Trimming stripped 1 base from V and 4 bases from J, with 9 bases between. There are 13 residues in the CDR3. Only a few counts were recorded for this clone. Recruitment covered about 25 US areas and drew participants whose ages spanned about 18 to 90 years. Donors in Cohort 3 who had recovered were those with two negative PCRs, healthcare professional clearance, or resolution of their symptoms.

The receptor was isolated from a woman aged 25 to 39 who had recovered from COVID-19. Sequencing used PBMCs or T cells enriched from blood (not recorded which). This chain joins TRBV5-6 and TRBJ2-7; D uncertain. The DNA of the CDR3 is TGTGCCAGCAGCTTGAATCGTCTATACGAGCAGTACTTC. Encoded protein: CASSLNRLYEQYF.